The T cell receptor beta chain described here comes from a study of cytotoxic CD8 clonotypes in ibrutinib-treated CLL. Libraries were prepared by immunoSEQ multiplex PCR; TCRdb keeps only in-frame clonotypes and omits some of them. This sample has 35,000 to 40,000 clones, with 70% to 75% found just once. CDR3 length: 16 amino acids. Germline loops: CDR1 SEHNR, CDR2 FQNEAQ (reference sequence). The V and J ends lost 1 base and 0 bases respectively, with 7 bases between them. This clonotype originated in a human donor with chronic lymphocytic leukemia. This rearrangement joins TRBV7-9 to TRBJ2-6; D call uncertain. The sample here was PBMCs, taken at disease progression, from a patient treated with ibrutinib. CDR3 residues: CASSLGHPSGANVLTF. The CDR3 DNA reads TGTGCCAGCAGCTTAGGCCACCCCTCTGGGGCCAACGTCCTGACTTTC.